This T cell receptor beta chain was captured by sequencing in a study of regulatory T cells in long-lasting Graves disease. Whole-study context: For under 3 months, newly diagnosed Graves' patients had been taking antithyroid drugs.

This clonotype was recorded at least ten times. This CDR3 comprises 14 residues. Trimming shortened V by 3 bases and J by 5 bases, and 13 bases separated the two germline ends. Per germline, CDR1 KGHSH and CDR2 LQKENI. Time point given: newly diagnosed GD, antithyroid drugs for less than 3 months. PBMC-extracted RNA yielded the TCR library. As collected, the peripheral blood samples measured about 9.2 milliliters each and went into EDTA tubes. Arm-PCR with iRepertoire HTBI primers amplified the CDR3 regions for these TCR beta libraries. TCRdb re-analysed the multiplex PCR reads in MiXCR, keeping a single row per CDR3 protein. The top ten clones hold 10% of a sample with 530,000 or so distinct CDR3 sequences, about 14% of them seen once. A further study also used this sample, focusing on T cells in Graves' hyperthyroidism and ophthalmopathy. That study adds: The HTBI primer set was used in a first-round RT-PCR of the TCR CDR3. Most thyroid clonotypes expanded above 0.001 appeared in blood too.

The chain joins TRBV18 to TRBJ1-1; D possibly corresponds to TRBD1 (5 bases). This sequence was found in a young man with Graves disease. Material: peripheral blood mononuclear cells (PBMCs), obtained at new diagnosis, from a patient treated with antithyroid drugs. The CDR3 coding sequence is TGTGCCAGCTCACCTCCGTCGGGGGGAACTGAAGCTTTCTTT. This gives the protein CASSPPSGGTEAFF.